Listed here is a single T cell receptor (beta chain). Antigen unknown. These data belong to a study of neoadjuvant anti-PD-1 for oral cavity cancer. Study at large: Around day 43, patients without progression received a fourth nivolumab dose before surgery.

Overall study findings and caveats: After neoadjuvant nivolumab, PBMC T cell clonality was significantly higher in non-responders than responders.

The CDR3 is made up of 12 amino acids. Germline CDR1 and CDR2: SQVTM and ANQGSEA. The V gene lost 6 bases and the J gene lost 6 bases, with 12 bases spanning the gap. Clones were sequenced by immunoSEQ multiplex PCR, and TCRdb holds only the in-frame ones, with some missing. The data hold 14,000 to 15,000 clones, with around 70% observed a single time. These oral cavity squamous cell carcinomas were HPV-negative and locally advanced. PBMCs were not maintained or expanded in culture before analysis. The sequenced sample was PBMCs, obtained before nivolumab (anti-PD-1) treatment. The sequence was obtained from a person aged 40 to 85 with oral cavity squamous cell carcinoma. The chain carries TRBV29-1 and TRBJ1-5; D unresolved. This CDR3 reads CSVCDIGQPQHF. The CDR3 DNA is TGCAGCGTCTGTGACATTGGTCAGCCCCAGCATTTT.